The following is a T cell receptor (beta chain) sequence with its context. This sample was taken from a study of blood T cell repertoires in COVID-19. Study background: Collection of acute and convalescent COVID-19 samples took place in the United States, Italy and Spain. PBMCs, B-cell-depleted T cells, or T cells were the source of the cDNA or gDNA that made up the material.

Authors' analysis steps: Amplification from reference gene primers served as the basis for estimated nucleated cell counts. Profiled with immunoSEQ multiplex PCR; TCRdb holds only in-frame clones, not every one. That table supplies the V and J calls and clone size; D and trimming were determined from the DNA. The data show about 150,000 clones, over 75% seen once. The source material was peripheral blood. The clonotype was recovered from a human donor in a cohort sampled during active COVID-19.

The CDR3 loop is CASSLGFTGGRYEQYV. CDR3 in DNA: TGTGCCAGCAGCTTAGGTTTTACAGGGGGCAGGTACGAGCAGTACGTC. V and J are TRBV7-2 and TRBJ2-7; TRBD1 aligns across 9 bases. This CDR3 has 16 amino acids. Germline values: CDR1 SGHTA, CDR2 FQGNSA. V trimming: 1 base; J trimming: 4 bases; junction bases outside the gene matches: 8.